A selection of T cell receptor beta chains follows, all from one sample in a study of cytomegalovirus exposure and HLA in healthy donors. Data came from immunoSEQ multiplex PCR; TCRdb stores just in-frame clones and leaves some out. The sample shows tens of thousands of clones, approximately 75% of them seen only once. The sequenced sample consisted of PBMCs. All receptors come from a human donor in good health. CDR3s include the opening cysteine and the closing phenylalanine or tryptophan. The order of the fields is V gene, CDR3 protein.

TRBV5-5 | CASGKTGGIAYEQYF
TRBV7-8 | CASSSTVMRHTIYF
TRBV19 | CASSPRTENTEAFF
TRBV7-6 | CASSPRNGGGGSTDTQYF
TRBV7-9 | CAVTGRAVSPLHF
TRBV25-1 | CASSELRDGNTIYF
TRBV5-8 | CASSLGTGF
TRBV5-1 | CASSKGTSGSSYEQYF
TRBV10-2 | CASSEEPSRSPLHF
TRBV28 | CASRRSGGQGEQYF
TRBV5-6 | CASRPAGGHNEQFF
TRBV7-2 | CASSLAATGAYEQYF
TRBV19 | CASRRGRVAGSHTGELFF
TRBV28 | CASNTGGPINSYEQYF
TRBV27 | CASSLRTGVFHEQYF
TRBV11-3 | CASSTGRGDTEAFF
TRBV5-1 | CASSLVVSGSLATNEKLFF
TRBV10-3 | CAISGDASGNTIYF
TRBV2 | CASSETRQGNTGELFF
TRBV28 | CASSLGSGGSIDTQYF
TRBV7-6 | CASSQPGGEQYF
TRBV5-1 | CASSLGLAGADTQYF
TRBV7-6 | CASSSRMDRARAFF
TRBV19 | CASSIGQSIYGYTF
TRBV7-2 | CASSLDRTASGNTIYF
TRBV18 | CASSSAGSYMNTEAFF